Shown below are 17 T cell receptor beta chains from a single sample sequenced in a study of blood T cell repertoires in COVID-19. Generated by immunoSEQ multiplex PCR, the TCRdb table keeps only in-frame clones and is missing some. The sample includes about 75,000 clones, 75% to 90% of them seen just once. Sequenced material: peripheral blood. These receptors were obtained from a man older than 75 with COVID-19, enrolled during active disease.

The chain is built from TRBV6-1 and TRBJ1-5; tentative D call: TRBD1 (6 bases). Trimming took off 3 bases at V and 6 bases at J, with 15 bases between the two ends. The CDR3 totals 15 residues. From germline, CDR1 is MNHNS and CDR2 SASEGT. In DNA form, the CDR3 reads TGTGCCAGCAGTGAGGCGACAGGTGAACCTCAGCCCCAGCATTTT. As protein: CASSEATGEPQPQHF.

The V and J genes are TRBV18 and TRBJ1-1, with D possibly TRBD1 on 5 matching bases. The CDR3 sequence is 15 residues long. Trimming took 2 bases from V and 6 from J, leaving 16 bases between them. CDR1 is KGHSH and CDR2 is LQKENI in the germline V gene. Written as DNA, the CDR3 is TGTGCCAGCTCACCAATAGGCCAGGGAACGTCTGAAGCTTTCTTT. Translating gives CASSPIGQGTSEAFF.

The chain combines TRBV6-5 with TRBJ2-5; D uncertain. Between the trimmed V and J ends, which lost 7 bases and 0 bases, there was a span of 3 bases. The CDR3 sequence is 11 residues long. The germline V gene encodes CDR1 MNHEY and CDR2 SVGAGI. Here the CDR3 reads CASTNQETQYF. As DNA, the CDR3 is TGTGCCAGCACCAACCAAGAGACCCAGTACTTC.

V usage is TRBV3-1 (or the pseudogene TRBV3-2) and J usage is TRBJ2-1; 7 nucleotides align to TRBD1. J was trimmed by 11 bases and V by 6 bases; bases with no gene match: 13. From germline, CDR1 is LGHDT and CDR2 YNNKEL (reference sequence). The length of the CDR3 is 14 residues. The CDR3: CASSESGTARKQFF. In DNA form, the CDR3 reads TGTGCCAGCAGTGAGTCCGGGACAGCAAGAAAGCAGTTCTTC.

The chain links TRBV5-1 to TRBJ2-3; 7 nucleotides match TRBD1. V shed 0 bases, J shed 0 bases, and the junction held 4 bases outside the gene matches. CDR1 and CDR2 from the germline V gene are SGHRS and YFSETQ. The CDR3 covers 16 residues. The CDR3 sequence is CASSLEDRTSTDTQYF. CDR3 DNA sequence: TGCGCCAGCAGCTTGGAGGACAGGACTAGCACAGATACGCAGTATTTT.

The CDR3 DNA sequence: TGTGCCAGCAGCGTGGGACAGATCTATGGCTACACCTTC. Protein product: CASSVGQIYGYTF. The gene calls are TRBV7-9 and TRBJ1-2; 7 bases agree with TRBD1. The CDR3 extends over 13 amino acids. The V gene end was trimmed by 5 bases and the J gene end by 4 bases; junction bases not matched to a gene: 4. Germline CDR1 and CDR2: SEHNR and FQNEAQ (reference sequence).

This clone was observed a few times. The genes are TRBV7-9 and TRBJ2-1; no reliable D call. V lost 4 bases to trimming and J lost 12 bases, with 10 bases between them. This CDR3 comprises 11 residues. Looked up from germline, CDR1 is SEHNR and CDR2 is FQNEAQ (reference sequence). The CDR3 DNA is TGTGCCAGCAGCTCCTCAGTAAGGCAGTTCTTC. This translates into CASSSSVRQFF.

V usage is TRBV7-8 and J usage is TRBJ1-1; D is perhaps TRBD1 (6 bases). Trimming took 3 bases from V and 1 from J, leaving 15 bases between them. The germline gives CDR1 SGHVS, CDR2 FQNEAQ. The CDR3 is 16 amino acids. CDR3 DNA sequence: TGTGCCAGCAGCTTGGAACAGGACAGTTGGAACACTGAAGCTTTCTTT. This translates into CASSLEQDSWNTEAFF.

The V and J genes are TRBV2 and TRBJ1-2; 8 positions match TRBD1. This CDR3 is built from 16 residues. CDR1 and CDR2 from the germline V gene are SNHLY and FYNNEI. The V gene end was trimmed by 5 bases and the J gene end by 8 bases; junction bases not matched to a gene: 16. In DNA, the CDR3 is TGTGCCAGCAGTCGGACACCAGATACAGGGGGTTACGGCTACACCTTC. Protein: CASSRTPDTGGYGYTF.

V gene TRBV15 combines with J gene TRBJ1-1, with a tentative D call TRBD1 (6 bases). V shed 0 bases and J shed 3 bases, with 14 bases lying between them. Germline V lookup: CDR1 LNHNV, CDR2 YYDKDF (reference sequence). CDR3 length: 16 residues. As DNA, the CDR3 is TGTGCCACCAGCAGAGATCTCAATACAGGGCACACTGAAGCTTTCTTT. It encodes CATSRDLNTGHTEAFF.

The chain is built from TRBV6-1 and TRBJ1-6, with D unresolved. The CDR3 runs 14 residues. In germline, CDR1 is MNHNS, CDR2 SASEGT. V was clipped by 3 bases and J by 8 bases, with 11 bases between them. The CDR3, as DNA: TGTGCCAGCAGTGAGGGCCGGTGGGATTCACCCCTCCACTTT. It yields the protein CASSEGRWDSPLHF.

The rearrangement joins TRBV19 to TRBJ1-4; D is undetermined. The CDR3 totals 12 residues. Trimming took 3 bases from V and 17 from J, leaving 16 bases between them. CDR1 and CDR2 (germline): LNHDA, SQIVND (reference sequence). The DNA of the CDR3 is TGTGCCAGTAGTATCCAGAAGTCCCCCATTTTTTTT. Translated, it gives CASSIQKSPIFF.

V usage is TRBV6-2 or TRBV6-3 and J usage is TRBJ2-5; 9 bases are a match to TRBD2. J was trimmed by 2 bases and V by 3 bases; bases with no gene match: 10. The CDR3 sequence is 17 residues long. CDR1 and CDR2 from the germline V gene are MNHEY and SVGEGT. The CDR3 region is CASSYDRRGGLQETQYF. The DNA for the CDR3 is TGTGCCAGCAGTTATGATCGGCGGGGGGGCCTTCAAGAGACCCAGTACTTC.

The V gene is TRBV7-2, the J gene TRBJ2-7; the D gene is possibly TRBD2 (5 bases). The CDR3 length is 15 residues. The ends were cut back, 3 bases at V and 2 bases at J, with 14 bases in the middle. CDR1 and CDR2 from the germline V gene are SGHTA and FQGNSA. The CDR3 nucleotides read TGTGCCAGCAGCTTGGGAAGAGGGCCCCCCTACGAGCAGTACTTC. This sequence encodes CASSLGRGPPYEQYF.

The chain recombines TRBV7-2 with TRBJ1-2; D unresolved. This CDR3 region has 12 residues. Germline loops: CDR1 SGHTA, CDR2 FQGNSA. V was trimmed by 3 bases and J by 2 bases, leaving 4 bases between them. The CDR3 here is CASSFRNYGYTF. The DNA of the CDR3 is TGTGCCAGCAGCTTCAGGAACTATGGCTACACCTTC.

V gene TRBV11-2 combines with J gene TRBJ2-6; no reliable D call. Trimming removed 2 bases from V and 2 bases from J, with 7 bases in between. The CDR3 covers 15 residues. From germline, CDR1 is SGHAT and CDR2 FQNNGV. DNA for the CDR3: TGTGCCAGCAGCTTAAGTACAGCTGGGGCCAACGTCCTGACTTTC. Translating it yields CASSLSTAGANVLTF.

The chain combines TRBV27 with TRBJ2-5, with 11 bases fitting TRBD2. The CDR3 runs to 15 residues. With 7 bases clipped from V and 5 bases from J, the junction kept 9 bases outside the gene matches. Germline-derived CDR1 and CDR2 are MNHEY and SMNVEV (reference sequence). The CDR3 DNA is TGTGCCAGCACCCCTAGCGGGGGGAGTTGGGAGACCCAGTACTTC. Translation gives CASTPSGGSWETQYF.